This TCR beta chain was recovered during a study of T-cell reconstitution after alpha-beta-depleted transplantation in children. Germline-derived CDR1 and CDR2 are GTSNPN and SVGIG (reference sequence). CDR3 size: 11 residues. Trimming removed 2 bases at V and 7 bases at J, with 8 bases between. This clonotype was counted only a few times. A TCRbeta library incorporating unique molecular identifiers was prepared. In TCRdb, the PCR reads were re-called with MiXCR into one record per CDR3 protein. The sample has around 110,000 distinct CDR3 sequences; 10% to 13% are singletons. The sequenced sample was PBMCs, obtained before TCRalphabeta/CD19-depleted stem cell transplant. The clonotype was recovered from a boy aged 2 to 9 with acute lymphoblastic leukemia, due to receive a stem cell transplant. The chain uses TRBV30 and TRBJ1-1, with D unresolved. CDR3 sequence (DNA): TGTGCCTGGAGTACTAACGTTGAAGCTTTCTTT. Translated: CAWSTNVEAFF.